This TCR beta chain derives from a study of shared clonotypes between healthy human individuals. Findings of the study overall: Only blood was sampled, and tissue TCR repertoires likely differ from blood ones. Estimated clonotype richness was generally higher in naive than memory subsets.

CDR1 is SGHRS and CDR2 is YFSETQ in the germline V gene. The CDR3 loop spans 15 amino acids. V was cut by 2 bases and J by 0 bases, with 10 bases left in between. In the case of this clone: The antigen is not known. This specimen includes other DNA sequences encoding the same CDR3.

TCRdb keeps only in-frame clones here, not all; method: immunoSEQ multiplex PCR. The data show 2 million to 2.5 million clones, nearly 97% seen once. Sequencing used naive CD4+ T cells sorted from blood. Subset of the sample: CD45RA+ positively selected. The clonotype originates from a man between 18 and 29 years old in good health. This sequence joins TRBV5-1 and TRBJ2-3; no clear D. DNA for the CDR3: TGCGCCAGCAGCTTAGTACCTTTGAGCACAGATACGCAGTATTTT. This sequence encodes CASSLVPLSTDTQYF. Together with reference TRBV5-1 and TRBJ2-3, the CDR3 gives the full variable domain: KAGVTQTPRYLIKTRGQQVTLSCSPISGHRSVSWYQQTPGQGLQFLFEYFSETQRNKGNFPGRFSGRQFSNSRSEMNVSTLELGDSALYLCASSLVPLSTDTQYFGPGTRLTVL.